This T cell receptor beta chain was sequenced for a study of CD8 T cells in ankylosing spondylitis. A single record per CDR3 protein comes from TCRdb applying MiXCR to the 5' RACE reads. Among roughly 180,000 distinct CDR3 sequences listed, 9.8% were seen once. The sample holds many counts of this clonotype. Its target is not known. The CDR3 has 13 amino acids. CDR1 is SQVTM, CDR2 ANQGSEA, per germline. The V and J ends lost 6 bases and 8 bases respectively, with 17 bases between them. General study points: Certain motif variants had earlier appeared in reactive arthritis synovial fluid and blood.

This clonotype was sampled from a female donor with ankylosing spondylitis or in good health (not recorded which). What was sequenced was blood, either unsorted or a sorted T cell fraction (not recorded which). The chain uses TRBV29-1 and TRBJ2-1; D perhaps matches TRBD2 (5 bases). The CDR3 DNA sequence: TGCAGCGTGTTGGATAGGGTGGACTATGAGCAGTTCTTC. It codes for CSVLDRVDYEQFF.